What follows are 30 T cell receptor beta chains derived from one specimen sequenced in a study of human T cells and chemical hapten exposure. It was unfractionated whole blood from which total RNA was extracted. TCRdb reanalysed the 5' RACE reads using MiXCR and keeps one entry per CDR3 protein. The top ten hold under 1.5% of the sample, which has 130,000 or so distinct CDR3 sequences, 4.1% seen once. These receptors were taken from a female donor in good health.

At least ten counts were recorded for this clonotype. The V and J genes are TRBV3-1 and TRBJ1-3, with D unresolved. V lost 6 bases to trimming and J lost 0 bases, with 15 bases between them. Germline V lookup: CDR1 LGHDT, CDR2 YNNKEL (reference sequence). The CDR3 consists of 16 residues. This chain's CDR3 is CASRPNAVSSGNTIYF. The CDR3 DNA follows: TGTGCCAGCAGACCGAATGCAGTAAGCTCTGGAAACACCATATATTTT.

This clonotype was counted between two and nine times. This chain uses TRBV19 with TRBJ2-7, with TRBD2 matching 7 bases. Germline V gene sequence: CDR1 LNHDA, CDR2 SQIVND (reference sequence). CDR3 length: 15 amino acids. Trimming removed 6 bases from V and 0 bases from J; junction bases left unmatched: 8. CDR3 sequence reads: CASRRSAGSSYEQYF. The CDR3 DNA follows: TGTGCCAGTAGGAGATCAGCGGGGAGCTCCTACGAGCAGTACTTC.

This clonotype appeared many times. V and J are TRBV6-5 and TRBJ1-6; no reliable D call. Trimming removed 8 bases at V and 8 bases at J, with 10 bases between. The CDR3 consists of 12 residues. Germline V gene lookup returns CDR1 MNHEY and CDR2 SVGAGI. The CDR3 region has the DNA TGTGCCAGCGGGCGCGAGGATTCACCCCTCCACTTT. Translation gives CASGREDSPLHF.

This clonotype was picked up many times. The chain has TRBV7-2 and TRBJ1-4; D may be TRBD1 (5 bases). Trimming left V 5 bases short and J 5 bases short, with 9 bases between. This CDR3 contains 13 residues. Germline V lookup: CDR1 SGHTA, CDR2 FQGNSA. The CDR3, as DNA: TGTGCCAGCAGCCCGAACAGGAATGAAAAACTGTTTTTT. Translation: CASSPNRNEKLFF.

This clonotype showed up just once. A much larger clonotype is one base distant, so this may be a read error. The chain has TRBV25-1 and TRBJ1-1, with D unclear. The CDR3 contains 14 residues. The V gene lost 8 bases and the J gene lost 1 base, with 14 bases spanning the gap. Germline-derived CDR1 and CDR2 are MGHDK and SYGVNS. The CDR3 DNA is TGTGCCAGCCAGACGGGAACCGGGAACACTGAAGCTTTCTTT. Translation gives CASQTGTGNTEAFF. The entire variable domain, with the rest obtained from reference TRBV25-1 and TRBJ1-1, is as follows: EADIYQTPRYLVIGTGKKITLECSQTMGHDKMYWYQQDPGMELHLIHYSYGVNSTEKGDLSSESTVSRIRTEHFPLTLESARPSHTSQYLCASQTGTGNTEAFFGQGTRLTVV.

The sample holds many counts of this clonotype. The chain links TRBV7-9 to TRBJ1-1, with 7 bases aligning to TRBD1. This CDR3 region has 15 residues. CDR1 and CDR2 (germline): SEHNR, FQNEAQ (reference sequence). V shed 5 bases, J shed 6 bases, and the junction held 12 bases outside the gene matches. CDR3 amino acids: CASSPSTGSMAEAFF. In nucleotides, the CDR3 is TGTGCCAGCAGCCCCTCGACAGGGAGTATGGCTGAAGCTTTCTTT.

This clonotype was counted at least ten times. Here the CDR3 reads CASAFPSTGIETQYF. CDR3 DNA sequence: TGTGCTAGTGCCTTTCCCTCAACAGGGATCGAGACCCAGTACTTC. The rearrangement joins TRBV12-5 to TRBJ2-5, with a tentative D call TRBD1 (6 bases). V was cut by 7 bases and J by 5 bases, with 20 bases left in between. Germline CDR1 LGHNT, CDR2 FRNRAP. The CDR3 is made up of 15 amino acids. Supplemented by reference TRBV12-5 and TRBJ2-5, the full variable domain reads DARVTQTPRHKVTEMGQEVTMRCQPILGHNTVFWYRQTMMQGLELLAYFRNRAPLDDSGMPKDRFSAEMPDATLATLKIQPSEPRDSAVYFCASAFPSTGIETQYFGPGTRLLVL.

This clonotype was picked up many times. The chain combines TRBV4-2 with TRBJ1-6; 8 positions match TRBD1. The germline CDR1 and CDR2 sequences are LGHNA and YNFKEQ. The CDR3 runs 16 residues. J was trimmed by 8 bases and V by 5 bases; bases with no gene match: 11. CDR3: CASSSSSQGVDSPLHF. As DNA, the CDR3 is TGTGCCAGCAGCTCATCTTCACAGGGGGTCGATTCACCCCTCCACTTT.

CDR3 loop: CASSRIPSGSHNEQFF. CDR3 nucleotides: TGTGCCAGCAGTCGTATACCTAGCGGGAGCCACAATGAGCAGTTCTTC. The rearrangement joins TRBV6-2 or TRBV6-3 to TRBJ2-1, with 10 bases fitting TRBD2. CDR3 length: 16 residues. V lost 5 bases to trimming and J lost 5 bases; unmatched junction nucleotides: 9. CDR1 is MNHEY and CDR2 is SVGEGT in the germline V gene.

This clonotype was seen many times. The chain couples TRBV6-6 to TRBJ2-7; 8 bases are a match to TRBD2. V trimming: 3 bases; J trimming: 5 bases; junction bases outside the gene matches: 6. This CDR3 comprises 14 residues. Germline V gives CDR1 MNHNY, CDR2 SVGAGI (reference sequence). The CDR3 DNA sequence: TGTGCCAGCAGTTATCAGGGGACTAGACACGAGCAGTACTTC. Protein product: CASSYQGTRHEQYF.

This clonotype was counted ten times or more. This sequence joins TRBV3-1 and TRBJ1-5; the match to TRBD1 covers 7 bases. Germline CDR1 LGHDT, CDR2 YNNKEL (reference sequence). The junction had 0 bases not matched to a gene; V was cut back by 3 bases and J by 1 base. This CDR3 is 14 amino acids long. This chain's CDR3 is CASSQGQSNQPQHF. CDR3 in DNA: TGTGCCAGCAGCCAGGGACAGAGCAATCAGCCCCAGCATTTT.

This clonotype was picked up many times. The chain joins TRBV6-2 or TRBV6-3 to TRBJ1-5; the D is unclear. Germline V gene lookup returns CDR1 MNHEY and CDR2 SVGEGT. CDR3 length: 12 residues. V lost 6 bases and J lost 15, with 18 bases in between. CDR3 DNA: TGTGCCAGCAGGCGGGAGCGGGGTTCAGGGCATTTT. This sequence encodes CASRRERGSGHF.

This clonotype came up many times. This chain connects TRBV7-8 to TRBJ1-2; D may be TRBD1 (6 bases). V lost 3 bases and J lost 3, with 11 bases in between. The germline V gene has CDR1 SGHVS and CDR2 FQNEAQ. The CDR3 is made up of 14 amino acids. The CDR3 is CASSLGAGDYGYTF. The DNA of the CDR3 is TGTGCCAGCAGCTTGGGGGCAGGGGACTATGGCTACACCTTC.

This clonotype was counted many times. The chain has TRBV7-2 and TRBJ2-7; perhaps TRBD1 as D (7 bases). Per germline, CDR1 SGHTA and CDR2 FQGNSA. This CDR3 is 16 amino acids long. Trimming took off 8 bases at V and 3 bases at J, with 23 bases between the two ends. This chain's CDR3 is CASSRTGATRDYEQYF. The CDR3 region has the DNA TGTGCCAGCTCGCGGACAGGAGCAACGCGGGACTACGAGCAGTACTTC.

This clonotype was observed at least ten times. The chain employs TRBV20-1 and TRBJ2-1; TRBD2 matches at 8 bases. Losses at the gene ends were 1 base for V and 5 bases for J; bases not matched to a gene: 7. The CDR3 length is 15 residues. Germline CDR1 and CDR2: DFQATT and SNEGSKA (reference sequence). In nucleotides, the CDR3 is TGCAGTGCTAGAGCCGGCGGGGGGAGAAACAATGAGCAGTTCTTC. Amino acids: CSARAGGGRNNEQFF.

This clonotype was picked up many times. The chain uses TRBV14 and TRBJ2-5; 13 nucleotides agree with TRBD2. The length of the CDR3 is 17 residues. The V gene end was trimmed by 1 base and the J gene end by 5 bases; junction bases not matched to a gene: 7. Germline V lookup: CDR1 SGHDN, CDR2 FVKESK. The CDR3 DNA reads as TGTGCCAGCAGCCAAGGTCGGACTAGCGGGGGCTACGAGACCCAGTACTTC. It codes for CASSQGRTSGGYETQYF.

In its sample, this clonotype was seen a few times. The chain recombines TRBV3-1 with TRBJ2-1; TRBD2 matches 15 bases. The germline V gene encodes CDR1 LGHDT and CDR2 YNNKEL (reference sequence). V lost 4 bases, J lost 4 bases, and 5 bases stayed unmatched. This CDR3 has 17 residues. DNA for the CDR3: TGTGCCAGCAGCCCCGGACTAGCGGGGGGGCTGTACAATGAGCAGTTCTTC. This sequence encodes CASSPGLAGGLYNEQFF.

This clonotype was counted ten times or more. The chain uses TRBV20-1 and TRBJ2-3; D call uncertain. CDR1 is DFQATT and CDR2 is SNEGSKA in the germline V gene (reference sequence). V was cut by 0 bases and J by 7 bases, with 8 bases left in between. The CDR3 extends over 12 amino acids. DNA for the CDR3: TGCAGTGCTAGAGATATGAGTAATACGCAGTATTTT. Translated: CSARDMSNTQYF.

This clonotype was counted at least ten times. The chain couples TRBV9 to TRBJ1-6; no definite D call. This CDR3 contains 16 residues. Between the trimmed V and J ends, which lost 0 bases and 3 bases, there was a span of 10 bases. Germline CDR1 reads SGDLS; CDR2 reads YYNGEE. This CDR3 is CASSVAGQVYNSPLHF. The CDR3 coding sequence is TGTGCCAGCAGCGTAGCTGGGCAAGTCTATAATTCACCCCTCCACTTT.

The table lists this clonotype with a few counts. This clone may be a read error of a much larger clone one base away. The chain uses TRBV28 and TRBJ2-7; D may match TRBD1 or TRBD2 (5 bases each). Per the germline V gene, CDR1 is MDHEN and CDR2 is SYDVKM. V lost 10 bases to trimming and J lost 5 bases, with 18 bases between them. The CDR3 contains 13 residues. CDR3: CATESEGRDEQYF. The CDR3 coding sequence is TGTGCCACGGAAAGCGAGGGGCGGGACGAGCAGTACTTC.

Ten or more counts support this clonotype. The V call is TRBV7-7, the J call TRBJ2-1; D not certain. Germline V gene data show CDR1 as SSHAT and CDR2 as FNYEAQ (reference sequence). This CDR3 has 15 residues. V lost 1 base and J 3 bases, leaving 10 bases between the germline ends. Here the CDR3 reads CASSLDVSNYNEQFF. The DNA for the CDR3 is TGTGCCAGCAGCTTAGACGTGTCAAACTACAATGAGCAGTTCTTC.

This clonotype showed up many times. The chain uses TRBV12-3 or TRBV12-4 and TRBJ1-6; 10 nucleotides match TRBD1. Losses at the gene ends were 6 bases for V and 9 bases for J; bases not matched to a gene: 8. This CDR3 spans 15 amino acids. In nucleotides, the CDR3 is TGTGCCAGCAGCCACGGGACAGGGGTTGGTTCACCCCTCCACTTT. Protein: CASSHGTGVGSPLHF.

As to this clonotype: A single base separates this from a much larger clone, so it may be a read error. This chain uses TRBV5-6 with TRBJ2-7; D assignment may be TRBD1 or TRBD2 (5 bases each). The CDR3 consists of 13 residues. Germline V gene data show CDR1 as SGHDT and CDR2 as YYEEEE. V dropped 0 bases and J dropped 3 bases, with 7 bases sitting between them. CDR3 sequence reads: CASSLGGFYEQYF. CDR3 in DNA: TGTGCCAGCAGCTTGGGGGGGTTCTACGAGCAGTACTTC.

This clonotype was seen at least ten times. CDR3 sequence reads: CASRSGGQRTDTQYF. As DNA, the CDR3 is TGCGCCAGCAGGAGCGGGGGACAGAGAACAGATACGCAGTATTTT. The J gene is TRBJ2-3, the V gene TRBV5-1, with D perhaps matching TRBD2 (8 bases). Trimming removed 5 bases from V and 3 bases from J, with 16 bases in between. Germline values: CDR1 SGHRS, CDR2 YFSETQ. The CDR3 has 15 amino acids.

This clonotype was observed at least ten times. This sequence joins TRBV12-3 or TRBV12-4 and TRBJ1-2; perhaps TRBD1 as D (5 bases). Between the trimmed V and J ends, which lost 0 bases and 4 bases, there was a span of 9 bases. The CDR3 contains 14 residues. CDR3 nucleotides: TGTGCCAGCAGTTTAGCCGACAGCCGCTATGGCTACACCTTC. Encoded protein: CASSLADSRYGYTF.

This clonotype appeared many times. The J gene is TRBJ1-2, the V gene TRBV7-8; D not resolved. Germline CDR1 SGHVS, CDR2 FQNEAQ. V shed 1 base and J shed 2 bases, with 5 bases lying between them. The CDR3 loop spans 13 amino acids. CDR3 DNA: TGTGCCAGCAGCTTAGACAAGAACTATGGCTACACCTTC. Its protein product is CASSLDKNYGYTF.

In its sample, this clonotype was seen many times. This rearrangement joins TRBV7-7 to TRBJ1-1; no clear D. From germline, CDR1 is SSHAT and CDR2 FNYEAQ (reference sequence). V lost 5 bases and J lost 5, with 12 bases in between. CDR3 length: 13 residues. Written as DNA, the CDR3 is TGTGCCAGCAGCCGAGAGCCGGGGACTGAAGCTTTCTTT. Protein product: CASSREPGTEAFF.

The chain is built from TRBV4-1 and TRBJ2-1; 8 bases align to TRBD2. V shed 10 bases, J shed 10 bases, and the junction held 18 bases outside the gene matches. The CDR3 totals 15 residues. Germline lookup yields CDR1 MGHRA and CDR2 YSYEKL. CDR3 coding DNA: TGCGCCACCCAGGCGGGACTAGAAAGTGTCAGGGAGCAGTTCTTC. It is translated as CATQAGLESVREQFF.

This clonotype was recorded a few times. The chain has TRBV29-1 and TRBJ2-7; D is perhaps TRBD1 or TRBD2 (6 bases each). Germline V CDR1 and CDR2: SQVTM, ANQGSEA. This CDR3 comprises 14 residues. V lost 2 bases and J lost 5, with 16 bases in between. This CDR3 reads CSVELGGVPHEQYF. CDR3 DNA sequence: TGCAGCGTTGAACTGGGGGGCGTACCCCACGAGCAGTACTTC.

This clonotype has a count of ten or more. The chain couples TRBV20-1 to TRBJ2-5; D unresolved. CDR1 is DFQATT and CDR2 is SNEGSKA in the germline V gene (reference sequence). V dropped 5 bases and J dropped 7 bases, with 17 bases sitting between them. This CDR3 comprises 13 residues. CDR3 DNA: TGCAGTGCTGCAATGGGATTACCGGGGACCCAGTACTTC. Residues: CSAAMGLPGTQYF.